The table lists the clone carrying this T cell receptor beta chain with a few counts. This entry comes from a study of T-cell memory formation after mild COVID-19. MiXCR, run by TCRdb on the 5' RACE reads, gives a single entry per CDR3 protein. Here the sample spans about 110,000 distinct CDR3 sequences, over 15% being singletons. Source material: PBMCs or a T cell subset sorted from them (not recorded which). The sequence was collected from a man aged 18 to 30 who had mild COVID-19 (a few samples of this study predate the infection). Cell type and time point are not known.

Here the CDR3 DNA reads TGCAGTGCTAGTGACAGGGGGACTAGCGGGGGGACGACAGATACGCAGTATTTT. Protein: CSASDRGTSGGTTDTQYF. The chain combines TRBV20-1 with TRBJ2-3; 15 bases line up with TRBD2. V trimming: 3 bases; J trimming: 3 bases; junction bases outside the gene matches: 10. The CDR3 is made up of 18 amino acids. Germline CDR1 reads DFQATT; CDR2 reads SNEGSKA (reference sequence).